The 23 T cell receptor beta chains reported below all come from one sample, sequenced in a study of blood T cell repertoires in COVID-19. Measured with immunoSEQ multiplex PCR; TCRdb has only the in-frame clones, and not every one. The repertoire has tens of thousands of clones, roughly 80% of them found once; the top ten carry 11% to 15%. Sequenced sample: peripheral blood. The receptor source for this set is a human donor with acute or convalescent COVID-19. The donor label of this sample is uncertain.

CDR3 in amino acids: CAWSRSGGGRNTEAFF. CDR3 sequence (DNA): TGTGCCTGGAGCCGTTCTGGCGGGGGTCGGAACACTGAAGCTTTCTTT. J is TRBJ1-1 and V is TRBV30; D perhaps matches TRBD1 (5 bases). CDR1 and CDR2 (germline): GTSNPN, SVGIG (reference sequence). The V end was cut by 3 bases, the J end by 1 base, with 18 bases between. The CDR3 spans 16 residues. Full variable domain (rest looked up from reference TRBV30 and TRBJ1-1): SQTIHQWPATLVQPVGSPLSLECTVEGTSNPNLYWYRQAAGRGLQLLFYSVGIGQISSEVPQNLSASRPQDRQFILSSKKLLLSDSGFYLCAWSRSGGGRNTEAFFGQGTRLTVV.

V is TRBV30 and J is TRBJ2-1, with D perhaps TRBD2 (5 bases). Germline CDR1 GTSNPN, CDR2 SVGIG (reference sequence). Deletions cut 1 base from V and 8 bases from J, with 12 bases between. CDR3 length: 13 residues. CDR3 nucleotides: TGTGCCTGGAGTGGGGCTAACGGGGATGAGCAGTTCTTC. It is translated as CAWSGANGDEQFF.

The chain joins TRBV30 to TRBJ1-3; TRBD1 is a possible D gene (6 bases). The CDR3 loop spans 16 amino acids. CDR1 is GTSNPN, CDR2 SVGIG, per germline (reference sequence). Deletions cut 1 base from V and 0 bases from J, with 13 bases between. CDR3 residues: CAWSGNTGSSGNTIYF. The DNA of the CDR3 is TGTGCCTGGAGTGGGAACACAGGGAGCTCTGGAAACACCATATATTTT.

The chain combines TRBV5-1 with TRBJ2-1; TRBD1 aligns across 8 bases. J gave up 7 bases and V 4 bases, and 7 bases lay outside the gene matches. The CDR3 is 14 residues long. Looked up from germline, CDR1 is SGHRS and CDR2 is YFSETQ. The CDR3 protein is CASSPGQDRNEQFF. DNA of the CDR3: TGCGCCAGCAGCCCGGGACAGGATAGGAATGAGCAGTTCTTC.

This chain uses TRBV5-4 with TRBJ1-1; the match to TRBD1 covers 7 bases. The CDR3 runs to 14 residues. In germline, CDR1 is SGHNT, CDR2 YYREEE (reference sequence). Trimming at V came to 0 bases and at J to 4 bases, leaving 3 bases not matched to a gene. CDR3 loop: CASSLDQGGTEAFF. The CDR3, as DNA: TGTGCCAGCAGCTTGGATCAGGGGGGCACTGAAGCTTTCTTT.

The rearrangement links TRBV3-1 (or the pseudogene TRBV3-2) to TRBJ2-3; possibly TRBD2 for D (5 bases). Looked up from germline, CDR1 is LGHDT and CDR2 is YNNKEL (reference sequence). The CDR3 contains 14 residues. The germline V and J ends were trimmed by 6 bases and 2 bases, with 12 bases remaining between them. The CDR3 region has the DNA TGTGCCAGCAGTCGCATCGGGGTCACAGATACGCAGTATTTT. Translating gives CASSRIGVTDTQYF.

The chain joins TRBV28 to TRBJ2-7; 8 bases agree with TRBD1. Germline values: CDR1 MDHEN, CDR2 SYDVKM. The CDR3 contains 14 residues. J gave up 4 bases and V 3 bases, and 5 bases lay outside the gene matches. The CDR3 loop reads CASSFRDRSYEQYF. CDR3 nucleotide sequence: TGTGCCAGCAGTTTCCGGGACAGGTCGTACGAGCAGTACTTC.

This chain joins TRBV9 and TRBJ1-5; no clear D. The germline V gene encodes CDR1 SGDLS and CDR2 YYNGEE. Trimming pared 0 bases from V and 3 bases from J, leaving 7 bases between. This CDR3 comprises 14 residues. In DNA form, the CDR3 reads TGTGCCAGCAGCGTAGCGGGATTCAATCAGCCCCAGCATTTT. This translates into CASSVAGFNQPQHF. Supplemented by reference TRBV9 and TRBJ1-5, the full variable domain reads DSGVTQTPKHLITATGQRVTLRCSPRSGDLSVYWYQQSLDQGLQFLIQYYNGEERAKGNILERFSAQQFPDLHSELNLSSLELGDSALYFCASSVAGFNQPQHFGDGTRLSIL.

The chain links TRBV10-3 to TRBJ2-7; 16 nucleotides agree with TRBD2. Germline V gene data show CDR1 as ENHRY and CDR2 as SYGVKD. The junction had 5 bases not matched to a gene; V was cut back by 2 bases and J by 1 base. The CDR3 loop spans 18 amino acids. This CDR3 is CAISEPGLAGGPSYEQYF. CDR3 DNA: TGTGCCATCAGTGAGCCGGGACTAGCGGGAGGGCCGTCCTACGAGCAGTACTTC.

The V gene is TRBV6-1, the J gene TRBJ1-2; a weak D match, TRBD1 (5 bases). Germline lookup yields CDR1 MNHNS and CDR2 SASEGT. V dropped 1 base and J dropped 8 bases, with 14 bases sitting between them. The CDR3 is made up of 14 amino acids. Here the CDR3 DNA reads TGTGCCAGCAGTGAAGGGTCGGGGGTCTGGGGCTACACCTTC. Translated, it gives CASSEGSGVWGYTF.

V gene TRBV12-3 or TRBV12-4 combines with J gene TRBJ1-1, with D unclear. V dropped 7 bases and J dropped 3 bases, with 6 bases sitting between them. CDR3 length: 11 residues. DNA of the CDR3: TGTGCCAGCACCCAGGACACTGAAGCTTTCTTT. Amino acids: CASTQDTEAFF.

The chain recombines TRBV3-1 (or the pseudogene TRBV3-2) with TRBJ1-3; D gene unclear. Germline CDR1 LGHDT, CDR2 YNNKEL (reference sequence). Trimming removed 0 bases at V and 4 bases at J, with 10 bases between. This CDR3 spans 15 amino acids. The CDR3 sequence: CASSQEGAQGNTIYF. CDR3 nucleotides: TGTGCCAGCAGCCAAGAGGGCGCACAAGGAAACACCATATATTTT.

This chain links TRBV6-6 with TRBJ1-2, with D possibly being TRBD1 (5 bases). This CDR3 spans 13 amino acids. With 7 bases removed from V and 13 bases from J, the gap between germline ends came to 22 bases. Germline V CDR1 and CDR2: MNHNY, SVGAGI (reference sequence). The chain's CDR3 is CASTSRRGQTSTF. The CDR3 region has the DNA TGTGCCAGCACCTCCCGGAGGGGCCAGACTTCCACCTTC.

The rearrangement joins TRBV27 to TRBJ1-2; no definite D call. From germline, CDR1 is MNHEY and CDR2 SMNVEV (reference sequence). The CDR3 consists of 14 residues. Trimming took 0 bases from V and 7 from J, leaving 12 bases between them. This CDR3 reads CASSLSTNNPGYTF. The CDR3 DNA follows: TGTGCCAGCAGTTTATCCACAAATAATCCTGGCTACACCTTC.

Comments on this clone: The sample contains more than one DNA sequence encoding this CDR3. The J gene is TRBJ1-2, the V gene TRBV10-2, with D hard to call. This CDR3 has 14 amino acids. Deletions cut 0 bases from V and 4 bases from J, with 9 bases between. Germline CDR1 WSHSY, CDR2 SAAADI. The CDR3 DNA reads as TGCGCCAGCAGTGAGTCGGCAGAGGGCTATGGCTACACCTTC. It encodes CASSESAEGYGYTF.

The V and J genes are TRBV11-3 and TRBJ2-3; 9 bases are a match to TRBD1. Trimming cost V 4 bases and J 0 bases; bases outside gene matches: 5. The V gene's germline CDR1 is SGHNT and CDR2 YENEEA. The CDR3 extends over 16 amino acids. The CDR3 bases are TGTGCCAGCAGCTCCTCGACAGGGGGAAGCACAGATACGCAGTATTTT. Translated, it gives CASSSSTGGSTDTQYF.

The chain links TRBV6-5 to TRBJ2-1; 8 bases line up with TRBD1. Germline V lookup: CDR1 MNHEY, CDR2 SVGAGI. The CDR3 loop spans 16 amino acids. Unmatched junction bases numbered 10, after V lost 0 bases and J lost 9 bases. CDR3 coding DNA: TGTGCCAGCAGTTACTCCCCCGGGACAGGTGAAGGTGAGCAGTTCTTC. This translates into CASSYSPGTGEGEQFF.

The V and J genes are TRBV2 and TRBJ2-1; 16 bases line up with TRBD2. Trimming took 3 bases from V and 2 from J; bases not matched to a gene: 7. The CDR3 spans 19 residues. CDR1 and CDR2 from the germline V gene are SNHLY and FYNNEI. DNA of the CDR3: TGTGCCAGCAGTGAGGGGGGGACTAGCGGGAGGGCCACCTACAATGAGCAGTTCTTC. This sequence encodes CASSEGGTSGRATYNEQFF.

The V and J genes are TRBV5-4 and TRBJ2-2; TRBD2 agrees at 7 bases. V trimming: 1 base; J trimming: 7 bases; junction bases outside the gene matches: 7. The germline gives CDR1 SGHNT, CDR2 YYREEE (reference sequence). This CDR3 region has 15 residues. The DNA for the CDR3 is TGTGCCAGCAGCTTGTTTGTAACGGGAGGCGGGGAGCTGTTTTTT. Translated: CASSLFVTGGGELFF.

The genes are TRBV19 and TRBJ1-4; D ambiguous. From germline, CDR1 is LNHDA and CDR2 SQIVND (reference sequence). This CDR3 comprises 12 residues. Between the trimmed V and J ends, which lost 5 bases and 7 bases, there was a span of 8 bases. The CDR3 region has the DNA TGTGCCAGTAGTCAAGGGAGTGAAAAACTGTTTTTT. Residues: CASSQGSEKLFF.

J is TRBJ2-5 and V is TRBV2, with D perhaps TRBD2 (5 bases). Germline loops: CDR1 SNHLY, CDR2 FYNNEI. There are 16 residues in the CDR3. Trimming removed 5 bases from V and 5 bases from J, with 21 bases in between. CDR3 DNA sequence: TGTGCCAGCAGTCGGGGATTCACCGGCGGTGCGGAGACCCAGTACTTC. This encodes CASSRGFTGGAETQYF.

The rearrangement uses TRBV28 and TRBJ2-3, with TRBD2 matching 8 bases. Trimming at V came to 10 bases and at J to 8 bases, leaving 8 bases not matched to a gene. CDR3 length equals 12 residues. CDR1 is MDHEN and CDR2 is SYDVKM in the germline V gene. CDR3: CATGRAGATQYF. The CDR3, as DNA: TGTGCCACCGGGAGAGCGGGGGCTACGCAGTATTTT. The complete variable domain, with remaining parts taken from reference TRBV28 and TRBJ2-3, reads DVKVTQSSRYLVKRTGEKVFLECVQDMDHENMFWYRQDPGLGLRLIYFSYDVKMKEKGDIPEGYSVSREKKERFSLILESASTNQTSMYLCATGRAGATQYFGPGTRLTVL.

The gene calls are TRBV20-1 and TRBJ2-5, with D possibly TRBD2 on 5 matching bases. The CDR3 contains 11 residues. Trimming cost V 3 bases and J 5 bases, with 7 bases left between them. The germline gives CDR1 DFQATT, CDR2 SNEGSKA (reference sequence). CDR3 loop: CSASGVETQYF. The CDR3 DNA follows: TGCAGTGCTAGCGGGGTGGAGACCCAGTACTTC.